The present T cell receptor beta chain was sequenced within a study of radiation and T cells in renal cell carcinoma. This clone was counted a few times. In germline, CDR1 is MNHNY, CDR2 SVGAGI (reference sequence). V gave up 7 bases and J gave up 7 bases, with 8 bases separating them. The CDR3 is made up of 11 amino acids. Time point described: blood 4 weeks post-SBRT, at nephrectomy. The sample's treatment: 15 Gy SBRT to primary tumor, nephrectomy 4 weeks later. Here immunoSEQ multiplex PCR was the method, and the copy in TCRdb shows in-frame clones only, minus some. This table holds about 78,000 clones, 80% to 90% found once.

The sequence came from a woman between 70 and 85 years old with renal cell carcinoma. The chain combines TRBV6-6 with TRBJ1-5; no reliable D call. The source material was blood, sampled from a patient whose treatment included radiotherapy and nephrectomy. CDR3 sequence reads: CASTNNQPQHF. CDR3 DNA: TGTGCCAGCACCAATAACCAGCCCCAGCATTTT.